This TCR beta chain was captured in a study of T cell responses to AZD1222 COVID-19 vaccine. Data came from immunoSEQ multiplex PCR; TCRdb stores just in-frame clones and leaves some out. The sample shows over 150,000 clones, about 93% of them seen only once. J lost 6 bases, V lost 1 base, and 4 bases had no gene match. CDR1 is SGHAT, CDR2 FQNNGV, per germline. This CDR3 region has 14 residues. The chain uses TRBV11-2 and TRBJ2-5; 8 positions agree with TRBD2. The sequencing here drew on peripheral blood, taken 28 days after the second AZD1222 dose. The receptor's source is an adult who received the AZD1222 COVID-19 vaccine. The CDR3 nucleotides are TGTGCCAGCAGCTTAGGACTAGCGATACAGACCCAGTACTTC. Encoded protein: CASSLGLAIQTQYF.